This T cell receptor (beta chain) came from a study of OX40 agonist ivuxolimab in advanced cancers. Across the whole study: Partial responses were achieved by three patients: one hepatocellular carcinoma, two cutaneous melanoma.

TCRdb keeps only in-frame clones here, not all; method: immunoSEQ multiplex PCR. Of 30,000 to 45,000 clones in the sample, about three quarters were seen once. Trimming pared 4 bases from V and 8 bases from J, leaving 17 bases between. Germline-derived CDR1 and CDR2 are SQVTM and ANQGSEA. This CDR3 contains 13 residues. J is TRBJ1-2 and V is TRBV29-1; D possibly corresponds to TRBD1 (5 bases). The input for sequencing was CD4+ or CD8+ T cells sorted from blood, taken in a trial of the OX40 agonist ivuxolimab. The sequence came from an adult with an advanced solid tumor such as melanoma, head and neck, liver or kidney cancer. The CDR3 here is CSVARSTDVGYTF. The CDR3 DNA follows: TGCAGCGTTGCTAGGTCGACAGATGTCGGCTACACCTTC.